The clone carrying this TCR beta chain occurred a few times. Its antigen remains unknown. This sample was included in a study of T cell repertoires in cytomegalovirus infection. Overall study context: It was the public TCR beta signatures that indicated both CMV infection and matching HLA type.

This CDR3 region has 16 residues. V was shortened by 5 bases and J by 4 bases, with 21 bases between the two germline ends. Per the germline V gene, CDR1 is MNHEY and CDR2 is SVGAGI. TCRdb fed the reads into MiXCR, producing one record per CDR3 protein. In the table there are some 400,000 distinct CDR3 sequences, approximately 30% of which are singletons. General observations from the study: Summed frequency of public TCR beta families distinguished CMV carriers with the relevant HLA. What dominated the ex vivo response were HLA-C-restricted CMV-specific TCR beta clonotypes.

The J gene is TRBJ2-7, the V gene TRBV6-5, with D perhaps being TRBD1 or TRBD2 (6 bases each). The specimen was PBMCs. This receptor was taken from a human donor in good health (CMV status not recorded). Some clones in this sample may be carry-over from other donors' samples. As DNA, the CDR3 is TGTGCCAGCAGTACCTTAACCCGGGGGCGCATTTACGAGCAGTACTTC. This gives the protein CASSTLTRGRIYEQYF.